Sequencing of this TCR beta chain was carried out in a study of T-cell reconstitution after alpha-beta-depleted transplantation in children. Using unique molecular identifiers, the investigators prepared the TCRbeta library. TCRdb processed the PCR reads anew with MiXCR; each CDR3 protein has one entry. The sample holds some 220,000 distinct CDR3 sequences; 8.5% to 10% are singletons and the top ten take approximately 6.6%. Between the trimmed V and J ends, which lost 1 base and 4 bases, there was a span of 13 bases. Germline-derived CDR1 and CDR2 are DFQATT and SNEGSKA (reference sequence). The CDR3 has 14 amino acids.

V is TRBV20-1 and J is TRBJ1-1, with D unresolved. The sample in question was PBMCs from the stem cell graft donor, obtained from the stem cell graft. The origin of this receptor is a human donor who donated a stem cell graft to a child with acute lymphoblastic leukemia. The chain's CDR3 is CSARGTKGPTEAFF. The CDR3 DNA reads TGCAGTGCTAGAGGAACAAAGGGTCCCACTGAAGCTTTCTTT.